The present T cell receptor (beta chain) was sequenced within a study of blood T cell repertoires in COVID-19. Across the study: The United States, Italy and Spain supplied acute and convalescent COVID-19 samples. Sample material is recorded as cDNA or gDNA derived from T cells, B-cell-depleted T cells, or PBMCs.

Original analysis: It was from reference gene primer amplification that nucleated cell counts were estimated. TCRdb keeps only in-frame clones here, not all; method: immunoSEQ multiplex PCR. D and trimming come from the DNA, and the V and J calls and clone size come from that table. The data contain about 91,000 clones, more than 60% of them singletons. Germline lookup yields CDR1 SGHDT and CDR2 YYEEEE. V lost 0 bases to trimming and J lost 4 bases, with 15 bases between them. The CDR3 sequence is 16 residues long. The sequencing input was peripheral blood. This clonotype was obtained from a man between 65 and 85 years old with acute or convalescent COVID-19. The chain is built from TRBV5-6 and TRBJ2-3; possibly TRBD2 for D (5 bases). DNA of the CDR3: TGTGCCAGCAGCTTGGAGCGGCGGGCCTGGGCAGATACGCAGTATTTT. It yields the protein CASSLERRAWADTQYF.